The rows below give T cell receptor beta chains drawn from one sample of a study of cytomegalovirus exposure and HLA in healthy donors. The protocol was immunoSEQ multiplex PCR, while the TCRdb copy is restricted to in-frame clones and leaves out a portion. Of 190,000 or so clones listed, about 80% are singletons. The sequenced material came from PBMCs. The receptors shown here come from a boy between 10 and 17 years old in good health and CMV-seronegative. CDR3s include the opening cysteine and the closing phenylalanine or tryptophan. Fields, in order: CDR3 length, V gene, D gene, clone size, J gene, CDR3 protein, CDR3 DNA. D genes are given only for firm matches. Clone size is not always given. Where it is, it says once, few, many or a class for expanded clones.

>16|TRBV18|TRBD1|.|TRBJ2-7
CASSPLPGQGAHEQYF
TGTGCCAGCTCACCACTTCCCGGACAGGGGGCCCACGAGCAGTACTTC
>12|TRBV19|.|.|TRBJ1-5
CASQGNNQPQHF
TGTGCCAGCCAGGGTAACAATCAGCCCCAGCATTTT
>15|TRBV30|TRBD2|.|TRBJ2-5
CAWSEKAGLQETQYF
TGTGCCTGGAGTGAAAAAGCGGGGCTCCAAGAGACCCAGTACTTC
>11|TRBV7-9|.|.|TRBJ1-2
CASSLSHGYTF
TGTGCCAGCAGCTTAAGCCACGGCTACACCTTC
>15|TRBV4-3|TRBD1|.|TRBJ1-2
CASSPDRGNNYGYTF
TGCGCCAGCAGCCCGGACAGGGGGAATAACTATGGCTACACCTTC
>13|TRBV7-2|.|.|TRBJ2-5
CASSLVVSGTQYF
TGTGCCAGCAGCTTAGTGGTCTCGGGGACCCAGTACTTC
>12|TRBV30|TRBD2|.|TRBJ2-7
CAWSPGGGNPYF
TGTGCCTGGAGTCCCGGCGGGGGGAATCCGTACTTC
>15|TRBV4-2|TRBD1|.|TRBJ2-7
CASSQADRASYEQYF
TGTGCCAGCAGCCAAGCGGACAGGGCAAGCTACGAGCAGTACTTC
>15|TRBV5-4|.|.|TRBJ1-2
CASSFLTESTYGYTF
TGTGCCAGCAGCTTTCTAACAGAGAGTACCTATGGCTACACCTTC
>19|TRBV4-1|.|few|TRBJ2-5
CASSEIFGSSPAGKETQYF
TGCGCCAGCAGCGAAATCTTTGGCTCTAGCCCTGCGGGAAAAGAGACCCAGTACTTC
>15|TRBV7-8|TRBD1|few|TRBJ1-1
CASSWRTGRVTEAFF
TGTGCCAGCAGCTGGCGGACAGGGCGAGTCACTGAAGCTTTCTTT
>20|TRBV27|TRBD2|.|TRBJ2-3
CASSPGGSGRGVFRTDTQYF
TGTGCCAGCAGCCCCGGTGGTAGCGGGAGGGGGGTTTTCCGGACAGATACGCAGTATTTT
>13|TRBV7-6|.|.|TRBJ2-7
CASSSTIGYEQYF
TGTGCCAGCAGCTCCACTATTGGGTACGAGCAGTACTTC
>19|TRBV7-9|TRBD2|.|TRBJ2-3
CSSSPRLLAGGPVTDTQYF
TGTTCCAGCAGCCCACGACTACTAGCGGGGGGGCCTGTTACAGATACGCAGTATTTT
>16|TRBV7-2|TRBD1|once|TRBJ2-3
CASSLLGQPSTDTQYF
TGTGCCAGCAGCCTGCTGGGACAGCCAAGCACAGATACGCAGTATTTT
>13|TRBV30|.|.|TRBJ2-1
CAWSINLYNEQFF
TGTGCCTGGAGTATTAACTTGTACAATGAGCAGTTCTTC
>20|TRBV4-1|TRBD1|.|TRBJ1-2
CASSQPRRRTPSGTGQGYTF
TGCGCCAGCAGCCAGCCACGCCGAAGGACGCCTTCCGGGACAGGGCAGGGCTACACCTTC
>13|TRBV6-4|.|.|TRBJ1-1
CASSEGVRTEAFF
TGTGCCAGCAGCGAGGGGGTTCGGACTGAAGCTTTCTTT
>15|TRBV11-2|TRBD1|few|TRBJ2-7
CASSKAGTGGYEQYF
TGTGCCAGCAGCAAAGCCGGGACAGGGGGCTACGAGCAGTACTTC
>13|TRBV6-6|.|.|TRBJ1-1
CASSLDRFTEAFF
TGTGCCAGCAGCCTCGACAGGTTCACTGAAGCTTTCTTT
>13|TRBV11-3|.|.|TRBJ2-1
CASSSGLHNEQFF
TGTGCCAGCAGCTCCGGACTGCACAATGAGCAGTTCTTC
>18|TRBV5-4|TRBD2|.|TRBJ2-1
CASSWGLAGNIAYNEQFF
TGTGCCAGCAGCTGGGGACTAGCGGGAAATATCGCCTACAATGAGCAGTTCTTC
>14|TRBV5-1|.|once|TRBJ1-2
CASSFLSGDYGYTF
TGCGCCAGCAGCTTCTTGTCAGGGGACTATGGCTACACCTTC
>14|TRBV5-6|.|.|TRBJ1-1
CASSLRGRNTEAFF
TGTGCCAGCAGCTTGCGCGGGAGGAACACTGAAGCTTTCTTT
>13|TRBV2|.|.|TRBJ1-5
CASSDRGNQPQHF
TGTGCCAGCAGTGACAGGGGAAATCAGCCCCAGCATTTT
>15|TRBV7-2|.|.|TRBJ2-3
CASSPLVSATDTQYF
TGTGCCAGCAGCCCTCTGGTGAGCGCCACAGATACGCAGTATTTT
>15|TRBV4-2|TRBD2|.|TRBJ2-7
CASSQDRDPGGEQYF
TGTGCCAGCAGCCAAGACCGGGACCCGGGGGGCGAGCAGTACTTC
>15|TRBV5-1|.|.|TRBJ1-2
CASSLAEDANYGYTF
TGCGCCAGCAGCTTAGCAGAGGATGCTAACTATGGCTACACCTTC
>14|TRBV11-3|.|.|TRBJ2-7
CASSKGTGSYEQYF
TGTGCCAGCAGCAAGGGGACTGGCTCCTACGAGCAGTACTTC
>16|TRBV12-5|.|.|TRBJ1-3
CASGLVSLTSGNTIYF
TGTGCTAGTGGTTTGGTTAGTCTTACTTCTGGAAACACCATATATTTT
>14|TRBV9|.|.|TRBJ1-1
CASSVSQGSSEAFF
TGTGCCAGCAGCGTATCTCAGGGGTCGAGTGAAGCTTTCTTT
>16|TRBV7-2|.|.|TRBJ2-7
CASSLAYQGPDYEQYF
TGTGCCAGCAGCTTAGCCTACCAGGGCCCCGACTACGAGCAGTACTTC
>12|TRBV19|TRBD1|.|TRBJ2-7
CASAQGTGEQYF
TGTGCCAGTGCACAGGGGACAGGCGAGCAGTACTTC
>14|TRBV9|.|.|TRBJ1-5
CASSGDGTRGPQHF
TGTGCCAGCAGCGGGGACGGGACAAGGGGGCCCCAGCATTTT
>14|TRBV15|.|.|TRBJ2-1
CATSRGTTEDEQFF
TGTGCCACCAGCAGAGGGACTACCGAGGATGAGCAGTTCTTC
>14|TRBV30|.|.|TRBJ1-1
CAWSRMRGSPEAFF
TGTGCCTGGAGTCGAATGAGGGGGAGCCCTGAAGCTTTCTTT
>13|TRBV6-1|TRBD1|.|TRBJ1-2
CASSEDRDRAYTF
TGTGCCAGCAGTGAAGATAGGGACAGGGCCTACACCTTC
>19|TRBV7-6|.|.|TRBJ1-1
CASSLWSARGRGADTEAFF
TGTGCCAGCAGCTTATGGTCGGCGAGGGGCCGCGGGGCGGACACTGAAGCTTTCTTT
>15|TRBV10-3|.|.|TRBJ1-2
CAISESYRVNYGYTF
TGTGCCATCAGTGAGTCGTATCGGGTTAACTATGGCTACACCTTC
>20|TRBV9|TRBD2|.|TRBJ2-3
CASSVRTGLAGVSSTDTQYF
TGTGCCAGCAGCGTAAGGACCGGACTAGCGGGCGTCTCTAGCACAGATACGCAGTATTTT
>17|TRBV25-1|.|.|TRBJ1-5
CASSPGLRGGSNQPQHF
TGTGCCAGCAGCCCCGGTCTTAGGGGAGGAAGCAATCAGCCCCAGCATTTT
>15|TRBV2|TRBD1|.|TRBJ1-1
CASRETRRRGPEAFF
TGTGCCAGCAGGGAGACACGCCGGAGGGGGCCTGAAGCTTTCTTT
>17|TRBV5-6|TRBD1|.|TRBJ1-4
CASSLIGTAFLDEKLFF
TGTGCCAGCAGCTTGATCGGGACAGCTTTTCTGGATGAAAAACTGTTTTTT
>13|TRBV11-3|.|few|TRBJ1-1
CASREPTNTEAFF
TGTGCCAGCCGCGAACCAACCAACACTGAAGCTTTCTTT
>16|TRBV25-1|TRBD1|.|TRBJ1-2
CASSEIYRGRDYGYTF
TGTGCCAGCAGTGAAATATACAGGGGGCGCGACTATGGCTACACCTTC